A selection of T cell receptor beta chains follows, all from one sample in a study of identical twins. One entry per CDR3 protein results from TCRdb running MiXCR on the 5' RACE reads. The sample consists of some 790,000 distinct CDR3 sequences, about 18% of them appearing once. A further study also used this sample, focusing on T cells expressing NK-cell markers.

The source material was PBMCs. The source is a woman aged 18-30 years in good health. Each CDR3 is given with its conserved first and last residue. Fields, in order: clone size, V gene, J gene, D gene, CDR3 protein, CDR3 DNA. The D gene is left open where the match is weak. Not every row has a clone size; where given, it reads once, few, many or a size class.

NA	TRBV5-1	TRBJ2-2	NA	CASSNEGTMNTGELFF	TGCGCCAGCAGCAATGAAGGGACCATGAACACCGGGGAGCTGTTTTTT
NA	TRBV2	TRBJ2-3	NA	CASSGLGPRGLDTQYF	TGTGCCAGCAGCGGACTGGGGCCCCGGGGGTTAGATACGCAGTATTTT
few	TRBV29-1	TRBJ2-7	NA	CSVKRLDYEQYF	TGCAGCGTTAAGAGACTCGACTACGAGCAGTACTTC
few	TRBV20-1	TRBJ2-5	TRBD2	CSANSGSAETQYF	TGCAGTGCAAATAGCGGGAGCGCTGAGACCCAGTACTTC
few	TRBV20-1	TRBJ2-7	TRBD1	CSARGLDRGVYEQYF	TGCAGTGCTAGAGGCTTGGACAGGGGGGTCTACGAGCAGTACTTC
few	TRBV15	TRBJ2-7	NA	CATSTKMGAVEQYF	TGTGCCACCAGCACTAAAATGGGTGCGGTCGAGCAGTACTTC
few	TRBV5-1	TRBJ1-2	NA	CASSLASRVNYGYTF	TGCGCCAGCAGCTTGGCCTCGCGGGTTAACTATGGCTACACCTTC
few	TRBV5-1	TRBJ2-1	NA	CASSLGHLEHEQFF	TGCGCCAGCAGCTTGGGCCACCTAGAACACGAGCAGTTCTTC
many	TRBV6-2/TRBV6-3	TRBJ2-5	NA	CASSDGTTQYF	TGTGCCAGCAGTGATGGGACGACCCAGTACTTC
few	TRBV20-1	TRBJ2-1	TRBD2	CSARGEAGDYNEQFF	TGCAGTGCTAGAGGTGAAGCGGGGGATTACAATGAGCAGTTCTTC
many	TRBV20-1	TRBJ2-5	NA	CSARGGSVQETQYF	TGCAGTGCTAGAGGCGGGTCGGTACAAGAGACCCAGTACTTC
few	TRBV12-3/TRBV12-4	TRBJ2-3	NA	CASSSLYTDTQYF	TGTGCCAGCAGTTCCCTCTACACAGATACGCAGTATTTT
once	TRBV11-2	TRBJ2-1	TRBD2	CASSLETGTSGKEQFF	TGTGCCAGCAGCTTAGAAACGGGGACTAGCGGAAAAGAGCAGTTCTTC
NA	TRBV20-1	TRBJ2-7	NA	CSAHKLSDEQYF	TGCAGTGCTCATAAGTTGTCGGACGAGCAGTACTTC
few	TRBV10-3	TRBJ2-7	NA	CAISGGLSSSYEQYF	TGTGCCATCAGTGGGGGACTCTCCAGCTCCTACGAGCAGTACTTC
NA	TRBV5-1	TRBJ2-6	NA	CASSPADTLSGANVLTF	TGCGCCAGCAGCCCAGCCGACACCCTCTCTGGGGCCAACGTCCTGACTTTC
few	TRBV2	TRBJ2-2	TRBD1	CASSRDRASGELFF	TGTGCCAGCAGCCGGGACAGGGCTTCGGGGGAGCTGTTTTTT
NA	TRBV12-3/TRBV12-4	TRBJ2-3	NA	CASSPQASWGSDTQYF	TGTGCCAGCAGCCCACAGGCCTCCTGGGGTTCAGATACGCAGTATTTT
NA	TRBV27	TRBJ1-1	NA	CASMVDGLNTEAFF	TGTGCCAGCATGGTCGACGGATTGAACACTGAAGCTTTCTTT
few	TRBV12-3/TRBV12-4	TRBJ1-1	NA	CASSPGRVSNTEAFF	TGTGCCAGCAGTCCCGGCAGGGTTTCGAACACTGAAGCTTTCTTT
NA	TRBV12-3/TRBV12-4	TRBJ1-1	NA	CASSLGLYTEAFF	TGTGCCAGCAGTTTGGGGCTATACACTGAAGCTTTCTTT
NA	TRBV20-1	TRBJ2-7	NA	CSARDRTGPSYEQYF	TGCAGTGCTAGAGATCGGACGGGCCCTTCCTACGAGCAGTACTTC
NA	TRBV7-2	TRBJ2-7	NA	CASSPEGREGEQYF	TGTGCCAGCAGCCCCGAGGGCCGTGAGGGCGAGCAGTACTTC
few	TRBV4-3	TRBJ2-1	NA	CASSQENVKGTGNEQFF	TGCGCCAGCAGCCAAGAAAATGTCAAGGGGACCGGCAATGAGCAGTTCTTC
NA	TRBV20-1	TRBJ2-5	TRBD1	CSAPGQGKETQYF	TGCAGTGCTCCGGGACAGGGAAAAGAGACCCAGTACTTC
NA	TRBV20-1	TRBJ1-2	NA	CSARDRDRQDYGYTF	TGCAGTGCTAGAGATCGTGACAGGCAGGACTATGGCTACACCTTC
NA	TRBV10-3	TRBJ1-5	TRBD1	CAISDSDRGYQPQHF	TGTGCCATCAGTGACTCGGACAGGGGGTATCAGCCCCAGCATTTT
few	TRBV12-3/TRBV12-4	TRBJ1-1	NA	CASSLWNTEAFF	TGTGCCAGCAGTTTATGGAACACTGAAGCTTTCTTT
NA	TRBV29-1	TRBJ2-7	NA	CSVAERVVDSYEQYF	TGCAGCGTTGCGGAAAGGGTAGTTGACTCCTACGAGCAGTACTTC
few	TRBV9	TRBJ2-3	NA	CASSPGPWEADTQYF	TGTGCCAGCAGCCCTGGCCCCTGGGAGGCAGATACGCAGTATTTT
NA	TRBV13	TRBJ2-2	TRBD1	CASSLLQGADTGELFF	TGTGCCAGCAGCTTACTCCAGGGGGCTGACACCGGGGAGCTGTTTTTT
NA	TRBV11-1	TRBJ2-2	NA	CASSLGSFVSSGELFF	TGTGCCAGCAGCTTAGGTTCGTTTGTCTCGTCCGGGGAGCTGTTTTTT
few	TRBV27	TRBJ2-5	TRBD2	CASSFLAGVEETQYF	TGTGCCAGCAGTTTTCTAGCGGGTGTGGAAGAGACCCAGTACTTC
NA	TRBV6-5	TRBJ1-1	NA	CASSYSATEAFF	TGTGCCAGCAGTTACTCTGCCACTGAAGCTTTCTTT
NA	TRBV20-1	TRBJ2-7	TRBD1	CSASWGQAYEQYF	TGCAGTGCCTCGTGGGGACAGGCCTACGAGCAGTACTTC
NA	TRBV20-1	TRBJ2-5	TRBD2	CSAWNRLAGPQETQYF	TGCAGTGCTTGGAACAGACTAGCGGGACCTCAAGAGACCCAGTACTTC
few	TRBV20-1	TRBJ1-2	TRBD1	CSARDGDRGDYGYTF	TGCAGTGCTAGAGATGGGGACAGGGGTGATTATGGCTACACCTTC
NA	TRBV20-1	TRBJ2-1	TRBD2	CSARDLTSSGGSNEQFF	TGCAGTGCTAGAGATCTAACGTCTAGCGGGGGGTCGAATGAGCAGTTCTTC
NA	TRBV27	TRBJ2-1	TRBD2	CASSLTSGSFYEQFF	TGTGCCAGCAGCCTAACTAGCGGGAGTTTCTATGAGCAGTTCTTC
few	TRBV7-9	TRBJ2-7	NA	CASSLGDGQYF	TGTGCCAGCAGCCTAGGGGACGGGCAGTACTTC
NA	TRBV9	TRBJ2-7	TRBD2	CASSPGSGGLPVEQYF	TGTGCCAGCAGCCCAGGAAGCGGGGGTCTTCCAGTCGAGCAGTACTTC
few	TRBV7-2	TRBJ2-7	NA	CASSLTLGTYEQYF	TGTGCCAGCAGCTTAACCCTGGGGACCTACGAGCAGTACTTC
few	TRBV29-1	TRBJ2-1	NA	CSVGKGNNEQFF	TGCAGCGTTGGTAAGGGTAACAATGAGCAGTTCTTC
few	TRBV7-2	TRBJ2-6	TRBD1	CASSQRGTGLANVLTF	TGTGCCAGCAGCCAAAGGGGGACAGGGTTGGCCAACGTCCTGACTTTC
NA	TRBV20-1	TRBJ2-6	NA	CSAIGWGMGGANVLTF	TGCAGTGCTATTGGCTGGGGAATGGGAGGGGCCAACGTCCTGACTTTC
few	TRBV6-1	TRBJ2-6	TRBD2	CAIGIAGTGANVLTF	TGTGCCATCGGGATAGCGGGGACGGGGGCCAACGTCCTGACTTTC
few	TRBV27	TRBJ2-7	TRBD1	CASSYSLTGTTYEQYF	TGTGCCAGCAGTTACTCTTTGACAGGGACCACCTACGAGCAGTACTTC
few	TRBV5-1	TRBJ2-1	NA	CASPDNHNEQFF	TGCGCCAGCCCGGACAATCACAATGAGCAGTTCTTC
few	TRBV4-1	TRBJ2-1	NA	CASSQDRRGFRPYNEQFF	TGCGCCAGCAGCCAAGATCGGCGTGGCTTTCGGCCCTACAATGAGCAGTTCTTC
NA	TRBV6-2/TRBV6-3	TRBJ2-7	TRBD2	CASSRLAREQYF	TGTGCCAGCAGCCGACTAGCCCGCGAGCAGTACTTC
many	TRBV20-1	TRBJ2-5	NA	CSADHGVGETQYF	TGCAGTGCGGACCACGGCGTAGGGGAGACCCAGTACTTC
few	TRBV7-8	TRBJ2-7	TRBD2	CASSFPGSGGTYEQYF	TGTGCCAGCAGCTTCCCCGGTAGCGGGGGAACCTACGAGCAGTACTTC
NA	TRBV12-3/TRBV12-4	TRBJ2-5	NA	CASNTANQETQYF	TGTGCCAGCAACACAGCCAACCAAGAGACCCAGTACTTC